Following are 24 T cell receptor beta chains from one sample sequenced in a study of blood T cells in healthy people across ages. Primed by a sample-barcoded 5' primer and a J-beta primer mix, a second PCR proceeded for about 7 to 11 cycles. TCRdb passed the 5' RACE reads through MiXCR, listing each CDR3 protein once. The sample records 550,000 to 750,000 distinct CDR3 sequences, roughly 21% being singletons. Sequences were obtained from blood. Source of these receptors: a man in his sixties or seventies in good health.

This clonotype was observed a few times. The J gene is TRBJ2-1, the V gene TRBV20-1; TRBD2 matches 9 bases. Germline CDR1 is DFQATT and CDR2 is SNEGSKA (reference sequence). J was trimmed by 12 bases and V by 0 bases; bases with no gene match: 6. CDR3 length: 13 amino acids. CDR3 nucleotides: TGCAGTGCTAGAGATCTTAGCGGGAGCGGGCAGTTCTTC. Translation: CSARDLSGSGQFF.

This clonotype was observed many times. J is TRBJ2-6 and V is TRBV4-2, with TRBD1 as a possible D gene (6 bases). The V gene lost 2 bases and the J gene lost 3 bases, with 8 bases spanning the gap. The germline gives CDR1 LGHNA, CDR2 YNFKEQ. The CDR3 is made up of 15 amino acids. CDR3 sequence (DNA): TGTGCCAGCAGCCAACAGGGGCTTGGGGCCAACGTCCTGACTTTC. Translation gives CASSQQGLGANVLTF.

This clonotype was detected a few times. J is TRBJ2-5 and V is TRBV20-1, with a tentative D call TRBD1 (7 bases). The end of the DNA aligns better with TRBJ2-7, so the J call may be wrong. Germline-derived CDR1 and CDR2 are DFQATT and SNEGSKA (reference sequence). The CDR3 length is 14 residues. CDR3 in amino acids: CSATPGGQPYEQYF. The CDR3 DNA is TGCAGTGCTACCCCCGGGGGACAGCCCTACGAGCAGTACTTC.

This CDR3 is CASSLGVQGGSPLHF. CDR3 DNA: TGCGCCAGCAGCTTGGGCGTCCAGGGGGGTTCACCCCTCCACTTT. The chain is built from TRBV5-1 and TRBJ1-6; 7 nucleotides line up with TRBD1. Per germline, CDR1 SGHRS and CDR2 YFSETQ. This CDR3 region has 15 residues. V shed 0 bases and J 9 bases; nucleotides not matched to a gene: 6.

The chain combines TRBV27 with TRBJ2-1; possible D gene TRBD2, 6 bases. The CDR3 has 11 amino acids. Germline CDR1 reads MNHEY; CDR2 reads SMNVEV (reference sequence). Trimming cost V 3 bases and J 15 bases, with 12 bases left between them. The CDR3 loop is CASSLGGTRFF. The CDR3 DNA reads TGTGCCAGCAGTTTGGGCGGGACTCGGTTCTTC.

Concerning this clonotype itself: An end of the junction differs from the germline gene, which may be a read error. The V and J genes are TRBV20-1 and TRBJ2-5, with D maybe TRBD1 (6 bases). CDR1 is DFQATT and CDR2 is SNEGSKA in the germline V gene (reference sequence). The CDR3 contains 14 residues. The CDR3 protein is CGAVAGAHQETQYF. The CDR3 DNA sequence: TGCGGTGCAGTGGCAGGGGCCCATCAAGAGACCCAGTACTTC.

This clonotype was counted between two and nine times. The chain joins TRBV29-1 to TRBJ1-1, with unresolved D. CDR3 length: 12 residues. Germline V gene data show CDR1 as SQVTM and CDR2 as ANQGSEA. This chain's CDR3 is CIARGSNTEAFF. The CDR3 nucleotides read TGCATTGCTCGGGGTTCGAACACTGAAGCTTTCTTT.

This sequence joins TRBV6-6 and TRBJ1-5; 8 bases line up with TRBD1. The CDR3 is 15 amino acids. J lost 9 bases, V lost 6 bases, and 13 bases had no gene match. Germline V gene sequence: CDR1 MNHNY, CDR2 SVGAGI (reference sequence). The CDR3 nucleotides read TGTGCCAGCAGCAGGGACAGGTCAACCCAATGGCCCCAGCATTTT. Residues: CASSRDRSTQWPQHF.

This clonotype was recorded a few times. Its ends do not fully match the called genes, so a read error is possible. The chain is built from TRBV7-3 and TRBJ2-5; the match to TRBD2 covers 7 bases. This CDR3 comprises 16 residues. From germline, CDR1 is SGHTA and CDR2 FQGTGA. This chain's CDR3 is CANSLMGGPTPETQYF. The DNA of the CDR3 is TGTGCCAACAGCTTAATGGGAGGGCCTACCCCAGAGACCCAGTACTTC.

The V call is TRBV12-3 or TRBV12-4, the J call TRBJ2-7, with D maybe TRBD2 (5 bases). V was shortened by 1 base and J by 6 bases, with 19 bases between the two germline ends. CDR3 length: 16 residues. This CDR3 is CASSLEFRGSAGEQYF. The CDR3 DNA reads TGTGCCAGCAGTTTAGAGTTTCGGGGTTCGGCGGGCGAGCAGTACTTC.

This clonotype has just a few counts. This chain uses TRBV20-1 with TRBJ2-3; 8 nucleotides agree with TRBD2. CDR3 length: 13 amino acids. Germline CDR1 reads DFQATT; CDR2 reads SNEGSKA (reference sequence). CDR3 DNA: TGCACTTCGGGTGTAGCGGGGACAGATACGCAGTATTTT. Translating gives CTSGVAGTDTQYF.

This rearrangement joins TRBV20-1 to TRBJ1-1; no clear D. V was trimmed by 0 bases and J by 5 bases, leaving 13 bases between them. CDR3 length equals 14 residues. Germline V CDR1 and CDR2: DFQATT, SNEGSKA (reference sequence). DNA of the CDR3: TGCAGTGCTAGAGATCGAAAGGGCGGTACTGAAGCTTTCTTT. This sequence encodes CSARDRKGGTEAFF.

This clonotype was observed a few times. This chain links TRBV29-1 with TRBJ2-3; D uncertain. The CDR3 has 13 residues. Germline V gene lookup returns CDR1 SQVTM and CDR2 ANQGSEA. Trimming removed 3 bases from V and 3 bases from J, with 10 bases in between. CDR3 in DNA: TGCAGCGTTGACAGGACCGGTACAGATACGCAGTATTTT. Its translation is CSVDRTGTDTQYF.

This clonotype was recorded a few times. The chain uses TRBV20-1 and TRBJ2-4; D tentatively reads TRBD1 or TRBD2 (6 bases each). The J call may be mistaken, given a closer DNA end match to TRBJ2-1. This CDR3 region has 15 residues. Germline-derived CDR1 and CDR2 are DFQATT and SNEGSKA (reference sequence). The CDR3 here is CSAPRLGGKGYEQFF. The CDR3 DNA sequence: TGCAGTGCTCCAAGACTAGGGGGGAAAGGCTATGAGCAGTTCTTC.

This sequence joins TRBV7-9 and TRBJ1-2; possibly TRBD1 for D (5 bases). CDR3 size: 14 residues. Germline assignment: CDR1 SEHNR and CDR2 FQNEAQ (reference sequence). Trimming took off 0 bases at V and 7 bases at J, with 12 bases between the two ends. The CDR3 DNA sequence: TGTGCCAGCAGCTTAGCTTCAGGGTCTTCTGGCTACACCTTC. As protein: CASSLASGSSGYTF.

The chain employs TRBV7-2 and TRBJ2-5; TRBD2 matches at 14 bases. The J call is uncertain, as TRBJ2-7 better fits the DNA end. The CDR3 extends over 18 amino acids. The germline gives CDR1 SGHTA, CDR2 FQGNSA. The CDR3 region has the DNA TGTGCCAGCAGCGGACCCGGGACTAGCGGGAGTGGGACTTACGAGCAGTACTTC. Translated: CASSGPGTSGSGTYEQYF.

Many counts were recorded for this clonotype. Written as DNA, the CDR3 is TGCAGCGTTGAAAATCGGACAGGGGGCAGTGAAGCTTTCTTT. Protein: CSVENRTGGSEAFF. This chain joins TRBV29-1 and TRBJ1-1; TRBD1 matches 11 bases. Germline V gene data show CDR1 as SQVTM and CDR2 as ANQGSEA. CDR3 length: 14 amino acids. Trimming cost V 2 bases and J 7 bases; bases outside gene matches: 6.

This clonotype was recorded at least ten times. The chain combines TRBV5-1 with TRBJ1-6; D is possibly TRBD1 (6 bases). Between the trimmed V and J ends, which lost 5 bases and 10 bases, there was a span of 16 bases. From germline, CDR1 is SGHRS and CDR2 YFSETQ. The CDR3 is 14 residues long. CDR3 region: CASSLRGAGSPLHF. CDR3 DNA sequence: TGCGCCAGCAGTTTAAGGGGGGCAGGGTCACCCCTCCACTTT. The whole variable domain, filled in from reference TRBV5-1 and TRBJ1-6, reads KAGVTQTPRYLIKTRGQQVTLSCSPISGHRSVSWYQQTPGQGLQFLFEYFSETQRNKGNFPGRFSGRQFSNSRSEMNVSTLELGDSALYLCASSLRGAGSPLHFGNGTRLTVT.

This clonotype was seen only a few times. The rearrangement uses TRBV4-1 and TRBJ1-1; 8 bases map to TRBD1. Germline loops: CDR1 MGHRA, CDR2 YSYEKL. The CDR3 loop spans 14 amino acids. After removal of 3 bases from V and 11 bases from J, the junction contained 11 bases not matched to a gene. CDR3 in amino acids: CASSQGGQGNYAFF. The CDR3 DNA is TGCGCCAGCAGCCAGGGCGGACAGGGAAATTATGCTTTCTTT.

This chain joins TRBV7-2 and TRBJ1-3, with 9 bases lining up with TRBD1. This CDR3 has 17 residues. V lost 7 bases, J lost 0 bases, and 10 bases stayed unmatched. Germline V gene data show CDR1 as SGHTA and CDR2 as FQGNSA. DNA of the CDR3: TGTGCCAGCAAGTTGGGGGGACAGGGAAGCTCTGGAAACACCATATATTTT. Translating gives CASKLGGQGSSGNTIYF.

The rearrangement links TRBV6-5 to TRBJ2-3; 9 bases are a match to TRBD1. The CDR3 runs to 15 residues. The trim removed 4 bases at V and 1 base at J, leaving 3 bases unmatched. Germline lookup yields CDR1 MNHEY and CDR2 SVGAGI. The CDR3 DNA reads TGTGCCAGCAGTTTCCGGACAGGGGGCACAGATACGCAGTATTTT. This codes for CASSFRTGGTDTQYF.

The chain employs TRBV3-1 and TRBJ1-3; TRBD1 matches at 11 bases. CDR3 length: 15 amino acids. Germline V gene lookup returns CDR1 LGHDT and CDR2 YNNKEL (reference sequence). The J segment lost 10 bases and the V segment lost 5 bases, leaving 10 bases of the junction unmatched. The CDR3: CASSVEPGQGDTIYF. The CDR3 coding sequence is TGTGCCAGCAGCGTCGAGCCGGGACAGGGGGATACCATATATTTT. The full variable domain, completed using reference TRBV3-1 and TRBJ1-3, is DTAVSQTPKYLVTQMGNDKSIKCEQNLGHDTMYWYKQDSKKFLKIMFSYNNKELIINETVPNRFSPKSPDKAHLNLHINSLELGDSAVYFCASSVEPGQGDTIYFGEGSWLTVV.

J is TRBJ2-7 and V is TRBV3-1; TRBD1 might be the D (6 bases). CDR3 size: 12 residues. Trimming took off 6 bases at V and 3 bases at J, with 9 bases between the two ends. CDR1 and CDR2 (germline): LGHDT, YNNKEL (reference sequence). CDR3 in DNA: TGTGCCAGCAGGGGGGCCAACTACGAGCAGTACTTC. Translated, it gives CASRGANYEQYF.

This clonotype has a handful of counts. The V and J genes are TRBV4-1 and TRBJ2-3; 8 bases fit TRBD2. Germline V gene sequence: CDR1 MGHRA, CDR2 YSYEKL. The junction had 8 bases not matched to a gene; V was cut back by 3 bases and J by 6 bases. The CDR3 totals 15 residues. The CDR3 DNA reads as TGCGCCAGCAGCCAGTTTGGGACTAGAGGGGATACGCAGTATTTT. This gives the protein CASSQFGTRGDTQYF.